The sequence of this TCR beta chain was determined in a study of CD8 T cells in ankylosing spondylitis. General study points: A motif in TCR beta, a set of under ten highly homologous variants, appeared characteristic of ankylosing spondylitis blood.

MiXCR, applied by TCRdb to the 5' RACE reads, yields one record per CDR3 protein. The profile shows 500,000 to 650,000 distinct CDR3 sequences, over 4% of them singletons. This clonotype was detected many times. Antigen unknown. The V gene's germline CDR1 is MGHDK and CDR2 SYGVNS. The CDR3 sequence is 14 residues long. Trimming took 5 bases from V and 7 from J; bases not matched to a gene: 4. The source of this sequence is a male donor with ankylosing spondylitis. The material sequenced was blood, either unsorted or a sorted T cell fraction (not recorded which). The chain couples TRBV25-1 to TRBJ1-6, with TRBD1 identical over 8 bases. The CDR3 reads CASSPRTGNSPLHF. DNA for the CDR3: TGTGCCAGCAGTCCTCGGACAGGGAATTCACCCCTCCACTTT.